The 30 T cell receptor beta chains below were found in one sample sequenced in a study of blood T cell repertoires in COVID-19. Some clones are missing from TCRdb's copy, which holds only in-frame ones; the method was immunoSEQ multiplex PCR. The table has roughly 76,000 clones, around 90% seen once. Sample: peripheral blood. The receptors derive from a woman between 18 and 29 years old with acute or convalescent COVID-19.

The J gene is TRBJ2-5, the V gene TRBV5-1; D may be TRBD1 (5 bases). The CDR3 spans 14 residues. The V and J ends lost 7 bases and 1 base respectively, with 14 bases between them. Germline lookup yields CDR1 SGHRS and CDR2 YFSETQ. This CDR3 is CASSTGRPQETQYF. The CDR3 DNA reads as TGCGCCAGCTCCACAGGAAGGCCCCAAGAGACCCAGTACTTC. Filled out from reference TRBV5-1 and TRBJ2-5, the complete variable domain reads KAGVTQTPRYLIKTRGQQVTLSCSPISGHRSVSWYQQTPGQGLQFLFEYFSETQRNKGNFPGRFSGRQFSNSRSEMNVSTLELGDSALYLCASSTGRPQETQYFGPGTRLLVL.

This chain joins TRBV18 and TRBJ1-2; possibly TRBD1 for D (6 bases). Trimming stripped 4 bases from V and 3 bases from J, with 12 bases between. The germline V gene has CDR1 KGHSH and CDR2 LQKENI. The length of the CDR3 is 14 residues. The CDR3 sequence: CASSLDRNHYGYTF. CDR3 bases: TGTGCCAGCTCACTAGACAGGAACCACTATGGCTACACCTTC.

The chain has TRBV5-1 and TRBJ1-2, with 7 nucleotides matching TRBD1. The CDR3 runs 15 residues. The junction had 8 bases not matched to a gene; V was cut back by 4 bases and J by 2 bases. The germline V gene has CDR1 SGHRS and CDR2 YFSETQ. CDR3 DNA: TGCGCCAGCAGCCCGGAACAGGGGATCAACTATGGCTACACCTTC. It encodes CASSPEQGINYGYTF.

The CDR3 reads CASSARVDGYTF. The DNA for the CDR3 is TGTGCCAGCAGTGCGAGGGTAGATGGCTACACCTTC. V usage is TRBV28 and J usage is TRBJ1-2; D not resolved. CDR1 and CDR2 (germline): MDHEN, SYDVKM. There are 12 residues in the CDR3. V lost 5 bases, J lost 6 bases, and 10 bases lay in between.

This clone was counted a single time. The J gene is TRBJ1-1, the V gene TRBV5-1, with TRBD1 identical over 7 bases. The V gene end was trimmed by 4 bases and the J gene end by 1 base; junction bases not matched to a gene: 4. Germline CDR1 SGHRS, CDR2 YFSETQ. There are 14 residues in the CDR3. The CDR3 nucleotides are TGCGCCAGCAGCCGGGACAGTCAGAACACTGAAGCTTTCTTT. This encodes CASSRDSQNTEAFF.

This chain connects TRBV19 to TRBJ1-1; D gene uncertain. Germline CDR1 is LNHDA and CDR2 is SQIVND (reference sequence). V lost 3 bases to trimming and J lost 11 bases, with 16 bases between them. The length of the CDR3 is 13 residues. The CDR3: CASSIGGSHTAFF. CDR3 bases: TGTGCCAGTAGTATCGGCGGCAGTCACACTGCTTTCTTT.

This chain connects TRBV5-4 to TRBJ1-2; 9 bases agree with TRBD1. Germline lookup yields CDR1 SGHNT and CDR2 YYREEE (reference sequence). The CDR3 extends over 14 amino acids. Unmatched junction bases numbered 8, after V lost 0 bases and J lost 11 bases. CDR3 region: CASSLALQGANYTF. DNA of the CDR3: TGTGCCAGCAGCTTGGCCCTACAGGGGGCAAATTACACCTTC.

The chain is built from TRBV11-2 and TRBJ2-1; tentative D call: TRBD2 (6 bases). The CDR3 contains 15 residues. CDR1 and CDR2 (germline): SGHAT, FQNNGV. The V and J ends lost 4 bases and 7 bases respectively, with 17 bases between them. CDR3 sequence reads: CASSYEAGQWNEQFF. The CDR3, as DNA: TGTGCCAGCAGCTATGAGGCGGGGCAATGGAATGAGCAGTTCTTC.

This chain links TRBV6-1 with TRBJ1-2, with 10 bases fitting TRBD1. The germline gives CDR1 MNHNS, CDR2 SASEGT. This CDR3 is 14 amino acids long. After removal of 3 bases from V and 5 bases from J, the junction contained 3 bases not matched to a gene. CDR3 sequence reads: CASSDRDRGYGYTF. CDR3 coding DNA: TGTGCCAGCAGTGACCGGGACAGGGGATATGGCTACACCTTC.

The CDR3 DNA follows: TGTGCCAGCAGTTTTTATCGGGGTAGTTACAATGAGCAGTTCTTC. This gives the protein CASSFYRGSYNEQFF. V is TRBV28 and J is TRBJ2-1; possibly TRBD2 for D (5 bases). This CDR3 is built from 15 residues. V lost 3 bases, J lost 4 bases, and 13 bases lay in between. Per germline, CDR1 MDHEN and CDR2 SYDVKM.

This clone was detected a few times. This rearrangement joins TRBV7-9 to TRBJ2-7; 14 bases align to TRBD2. J gave up 3 bases and V 5 bases, and 6 bases lay outside the gene matches. The CDR3 runs to 16 residues. Germline V lookup: CDR1 SEHNR, CDR2 FQNEAQ (reference sequence). DNA of the CDR3: TGTGCCAGCAGCCTTGGGACTAGCGGGAGTCTCTACGAGCAGTACTTC. Translation gives CASSLGTSGSLYEQYF.

V is TRBV4-1 and J is TRBJ1-2; TRBD1 matches at 9 bases. Trimming cost V 4 bases and J 5 bases; bases outside gene matches: 8. From germline, CDR1 is MGHRA and CDR2 YSYEKL. The CDR3 has 15 amino acids. The CDR3 region is CASSPAGTGFYGYTF. The CDR3 DNA is TGCGCCAGCAGCCCAGCCGGGACAGGGTTTTATGGCTACACCTTC.

The V call is TRBV28, the J call TRBJ1-4; maybe TRBD1 (5 bases). Germline V CDR1 and CDR2: MDHEN, SYDVKM. The V gene lost 8 bases and the J gene lost 4 bases, with 11 bases spanning the gap. This CDR3 comprises 13 residues. This CDR3 is CASSSGLNEKLFF. The CDR3 DNA reads TGTGCCAGCTCTTCAGGGCTTAATGAAAAACTGTTTTTT.

The gene calls are TRBV20-1 and TRBJ1-1; D gene uncertain. The germline gives CDR1 DFQATT, CDR2 SNEGSKA (reference sequence). V was clipped by 6 bases and J by 11 bases, with 16 bases between them. The CDR3 spans 11 residues. CDR3 residues: CSAGTQREAFF. CDR3 bases: TGCAGTGCCGGAACCCAACGGGAGGCTTTCTTT.

This clone was seen once. The chain is built from TRBV15 and TRBJ1-5, with TRBD1 identical over 7 bases. Germline CDR1 and CDR2: LNHNV and YYDKDF (reference sequence). V lost 5 bases to trimming and J lost 6 bases; unmatched junction nucleotides: 16. The length of the CDR3 is 17 residues. DNA of the CDR3: TGTGCCACCAGCCAAGGGGGCGCAGGGAAGGGGGGTCAGCCCCAGCATTTT. Encoded protein: CATSQGGAGKGGQPQHF.

The CDR3 here is CASSQRRGFTSGSSYNEQFF. The CDR3 nucleotides are TGCGCCAGCAGCCAGCGCAGGGGGTTTACTAGCGGGTCATCCTACAATGAGCAGTTCTTC. The V gene is TRBV4-3, the J gene TRBJ2-1, with TRBD2 matching over 9 bases. Germline CDR1 and CDR2: LGHNA and YSLEER. CDR3 length equals 20 residues. The junction had 16 bases not matched to a gene; V was cut back by 3 bases and J by 1 base.

This CDR3 is CASSRTSGRAGGTGELFF. In DNA form, the CDR3 reads TGTGCCAGCAGCCGGACTAGCGGGAGGGCCGGGGGCACCGGGGAGCTGTTTTTT. The chain recombines TRBV5-6 with TRBJ2-2; 15 nucleotides line up with TRBD2. The V segment lost 4 bases and the J segment 4 bases; nucleotides outside the gene matches: 8. This CDR3 spans 18 amino acids. The germline CDR1 and CDR2 sequences are SGHDT and YYEEEE.

This chain links TRBV5-8 with TRBJ2-7, with a weak D call TRBD2 (5 bases). Germline V gene data show CDR1 as SGHTS and CDR2 as YDEGEE. V shed 0 bases and J shed 4 bases, with 8 bases lying between them. The CDR3 has 13 amino acids. CDR3 nucleotides: TGTGCCAGCAGCTTGGTTCGAGGGTACGAGCAGTACTTC. It codes for CASSLVRGYEQYF.

As DNA, the CDR3 is TGCAGCGTTGAGGGGCGCGGGGTTAACTATGGCTACACCTTC. As protein: CSVEGRGVNYGYTF. V and J are TRBV29-1 and TRBJ1-2; TRBD1 might be the D (5 bases). This CDR3 has 14 residues. Germline CDR1 SQVTM, CDR2 ANQGSEA. V lost 3 bases and J 1 base, leaving 12 bases between the germline ends.

The rearrangement links TRBV7-2 to TRBJ1-1, with D perhaps matching TRBD1 (5 bases). CDR3 length: 14 residues. Germline CDR1 and CDR2: SGHTA and FQGNSA. The V and J ends lost 3 bases and 0 bases respectively, with 8 bases between them. CDR3 loop: CASSFGHMNTEAFF. In DNA, the CDR3 is TGTGCCAGCAGCTTCGGACACATGAACACTGAAGCTTTCTTT.

The chain has TRBV7-9 and TRBJ1-1; 9 positions agree with TRBD1. CDR3 size: 16 residues. CDR1 is SEHNR, CDR2 FQNEAQ, per germline (reference sequence). The trim removed 5 bases at V and 3 bases at J, leaving 10 bases unmatched. CDR3: CASSTRTGVVHTEAFF. Here the CDR3 DNA reads TGTGCCAGCAGCACAAGGACAGGGGTTGTGCACACTGAAGCTTTCTTT.

The genes are TRBV6-2 or TRBV6-3 and TRBJ2-5, with TRBD2 matching over 12 bases. With V trimmed by 2 bases and J by 5 bases, 6 bases remained unmatched. This CDR3 is built from 16 residues. CDR1 MNHEY and CDR2 SVGEGT come from the germline V gene. In nucleotides, the CDR3 is TGTGCCAGCAGTTACGCTAGCGGGAGGGCCTTGGAGACCCAGTACTTC. Protein sequence: CASSYASGRALETQYF.

The chain joins TRBV6-5 to TRBJ2-3; 9 bases are a match to TRBD1. The CDR3 extends over 14 amino acids. The V segment lost 6 bases and the J segment 3 bases; nucleotides outside the gene matches: 4. Per germline, CDR1 MNHEY and CDR2 SVGAGI. The CDR3 DNA reads TGTGCCAGCAGCGGACAGGGGAGGACAGATACGCAGTATTTT. Translated: CASSGQGRTDTQYF.

This rearrangement joins TRBV5-1 to TRBJ1-2, with 8 bases identical to TRBD1. The V segment lost 7 bases and the J segment 1 base; nucleotides outside the gene matches: 12. The length of the CDR3 is 16 residues. Per the germline V gene, CDR1 is SGHRS and CDR2 is YFSETQ. CDR3 DNA: TGCGCCAGCGGACCCGGAGGACAGGGCCTTAACTATGGCTACACCTTC. It encodes CASGPGGQGLNYGYTF.

This chain links TRBV19 with TRBJ1-4; D remains unclear. CDR3 size: 14 residues. Between the trimmed V and J ends, which lost 6 bases and 7 bases, there was a span of 15 bases. Per the germline V gene, CDR1 is LNHDA and CDR2 is SQIVND (reference sequence). The DNA for the CDR3 is TGTGCCAGTAGCCTCAGAACGGGAGGTGAAAAACTGTTTTTT. Protein sequence: CASSLRTGGEKLFF.

This clone was picked up one time. V is TRBV10-2 and J is TRBJ1-2, with a tentative D call TRBD1 (5 bases). Germline values: CDR1 WSHSY, CDR2 SAAADI. Trimming stripped 3 bases from V and 5 bases from J, with 10 bases between. The CDR3 covers 13 residues. The CDR3 coding sequence is TGCGCCAGCAGTGAATACAGGCAATATGGCTACACCTTC. Its protein is CASSEYRQYGYTF.

This chain joins TRBV2 and TRBJ1-1; a weak D match, TRBD1 (6 bases). V lost 6 bases to trimming and J lost 4 bases, with 21 bases between them. Germline CDR1 and CDR2: SNHLY and FYNNEI. The CDR3 loop spans 16 amino acids. Here the CDR3 DNA reads TGTGCCAGCAGACCAAACAGGGCTAACGGGCCCACTGAAGCTTTCTTT. Encoded protein: CASRPNRANGPTEAFF.

V usage is TRBV28 and J usage is TRBJ1-1, with a tentative D call TRBD1 (6 bases). Germline assignment: CDR1 MDHEN and CDR2 SYDVKM. The CDR3 is 15 amino acids. Trimming took 4 bases from V and 2 from J, leaving 14 bases between them. The CDR3 DNA is TGTGCCAGCAGTTCGCCCCCGACAGGCAACACTGAAGCTTTCTTT. Its translation: CASSSPPTGNTEAFF. The whole variable domain, remainder taken from reference TRBV28 and TRBJ1-1, is DVKVTQSSRYLVKRTGEKVFLECVQDMDHENMFWYRQDPGLGLRLIYFSYDVKMKEKGDIPEGYSVSREKKERFSLILESASTNQTSMYLCASSSPPTGNTEAFFGQGTRLTVV.

V is TRBV29-1 and J is TRBJ2-1; 9 nucleotides align to TRBD1. V lost 6 bases and J lost 5; bases outside the gene matches: 8. CDR1 is SQVTM, CDR2 ANQGSEA, per germline. The CDR3 runs 14 residues. The CDR3 nucleotides are TGCAGCGTCCCGGACAGGGGTTTTGACAATGAGCAGTTCTTC. It codes for CSVPDRGFDNEQFF.

The chain is built from TRBV7-9 and TRBJ2-3; TRBD2 might be the D (5 bases). The CDR3 loop spans 12 amino acids. CDR1 and CDR2 from the germline V gene are SEHNR and FQNEAQ (reference sequence). The CDR3 loop reads CASGENTDTQYF. Written as DNA, the CDR3 is TGTGCTAGTGGGGAGAACACAGATACGCAGTATTTT.